The rows below give T cell receptor beta chains drawn from one sample of a study of PD-L1 blockade in urothelial cancer. Measured with immunoSEQ multiplex PCR; TCRdb has only the in-frame clones, and not every one. In the table there are around 46,000 clones, around 89% of which are singletons. This material consisted of PBMCs, taken around atezolizumab (anti-PD-L1) treatment. These receptors were collected from a man in his fifties or sixties with urothelial cancer. The CDR3 runs from the conserved cysteine through the conserved F or W. Fields, in order: V gene, CDR3 protein.

v_gene: TRBV6-4; CDR3aa: CASSDTFRGRASEQYF
v_gene: TRBV10-3; CDR3aa: CAISGGDTQYF
v_gene: TRBV19; CDR3aa: CASRRGGRYYEQYF
v_gene: TRBV29-1; CDR3aa: CSYRGLGGNTIYF
v_gene: TRBV6-1; CDR3aa: CASSETGEGQKLFF
v_gene: TRBV21-1; CDR3aa: CATEGQGYNEQFF
v_gene: TRBV6-6; CDR3aa: CASSPQGPEAFF
v_gene: TRBV5-1; CDR3aa: CASRLRPPASATETQYF
v_gene: TRBV6-4; CDR3aa: CASSSQSLPTDTQYF
v_gene: TRBV7-2; CDR3aa: CASSLVGGASNQPQHF
v_gene: TRBV5-6; CDR3aa: CASSLFGEKGGELFF
v_gene: TRBV19; CDR3aa: CASSIYRLPTGKSNQPQHF
v_gene: TRBV29-1; CDR3aa: CSVVWNHQDRTQHF